This is a list of T cell receptor beta chains from one sample in a study of shared clonotypes between healthy human individuals. The method was immunoSEQ multiplex PCR; TCRdb's version includes in-frame clones alone and lacks a portion of them. The data show some 1 million clones, with about three quarters seen just once and about 1.5% held by the top ten. Sequencing input: memory CD4+ T cells sorted from blood. The receptors stem from a man younger than 30 in good health. Each CDR3 is given without its conserved first and last residue.

V | CDR3
TRBV5-6 | ASSQRTSGYSTDTQY
TRBV6-6 | ASSRGTSDNSPLH
TRBV6-1 | ATQRGVGYEQY
TRBV9 | ASSVDREVGYT
TRBV7-9 | ASGSSGSFETQY
TRBV6-1 | ASNPLYGYT
TRBV5-1 | ASSLGQGGSPLH
TRBV9 | ASSARRTSGTDTQY
TRBV19 | ASSPRAGDVYEQY
TRBV5-1 | ASKRRLEDSYEQY
TRBV2 | ASNGGGFDYGYT
TRBV2 | ASSERGGLAGANVLT
TRBV27 | ASSLRGAGTDTQY
TRBV7-2 | ASSSALGQISYGYT
TRBV7-2 | ASKGGSGYNEQF
TRBV11-2 | ASSTGTDLTDTQY
TRBV4-1 | ASSQGVAGGPNTGELF
TRBV5-1 | ASTITTSDRETQY
TRBV30 | AWSVQLGGSQY
TRBV10-2 | ASEGDGGREQY
TRBV5-3 | ARSPKGLSYNEQF
TRBV19 | ASSIRTGAGNTIY
TRBV7-2 | ASSSSGTSPRNEQF
TRBV19 | ASSIGTRSGNEQF
TRBV27 | ASSYGFGEKLF
TRBV11-1 | ASSLAGSTDTQY
TRBV7-8 | ASSLLTGQDQPQH
TRBV28 | ASSLTARDQPQH
TRBV28 | ASSQFRLGTSGGDFYNEQF
TRBV7-9 | ASSFSGRGTGELF
TRBV19 | ASSISGQYQETQY